What follows are 13 T cell receptor beta chains derived from one specimen sequenced in a study of blood T cell repertoires in COVID-19. Method: immunoSEQ multiplex PCR; TCRdb's copy keeps in-frame clones and lacks some. The data contain 180,000 or so clones, about 86% of them singletons. Specimen: peripheral blood. All receptors come from a man aged 18 to 30 with acute or convalescent COVID-19.

This chain uses TRBV7-9 with TRBJ2-3; no definite D call. Per germline, CDR1 SEHNR and CDR2 FQNEAQ (reference sequence). The V and J ends lost 2 bases and 0 bases respectively, with 12 bases between them. CDR3 length: 16 amino acids. The CDR3 protein is CASSLSTRFSTDTQYF. The CDR3 DNA follows: TGTGCCAGCAGCTTAAGTACGAGGTTTAGCACAGATACGCAGTATTTT.

The V gene is TRBV10-2, the J gene TRBJ2-7; TRBD1 agrees at 7 bases. In germline, CDR1 is WSHSY, CDR2 SAAADI. After removal of 3 bases from V and 0 bases from J, the junction contained 8 bases not matched to a gene. The CDR3 is 16 residues long. CDR3 sequence: CASSDYGQASSYEQYV. The CDR3 nucleotides read TGCGCCAGCAGTGATTACGGACAGGCCAGCTCCTACGAGCAGTACGTC.

The V gene is TRBV5-4, the J gene TRBJ1-6; 7 bases are a match to TRBD1. The CDR3 covers 15 residues. After removal of 0 bases from V and 7 bases from J, the junction contained 4 bases not matched to a gene. CDR1 and CDR2 (germline): SGHNT, YYREEE (reference sequence). This CDR3 is CASSLAGTVNSPLHF. Written as DNA, the CDR3 is TGTGCCAGCAGCTTGGCCGGGACAGTCAATTCACCCCTCCACTTT.

As concerns this clone: The same CDR3 also results from other DNA sequences found in this sample. The CDR3 DNA sequence: TGCGCCAGCAGCTTGGGTAGCTCCTACAATGAGCAGTTCTTC. This codes for CASSLGSSYNEQFF. V gene TRBV5-1 combines with J gene TRBJ2-1; D is undetermined. V was trimmed by 0 bases and J by 0 bases, leaving 4 bases between them. Germline lookup yields CDR1 SGHRS and CDR2 YFSETQ. This CDR3 comprises 14 residues.

V and J are TRBV2 and TRBJ1-1; D is uncertain. There are 16 residues in the CDR3. V was shortened by 9 bases and J by 0 bases, with 20 bases between the two germline ends. Germline loops: CDR1 SNHLY, CDR2 FYNNEI. CDR3: CASRPHTGNMNTEAFF. The CDR3 DNA reads TGTGCCAGTAGGCCCCACACGGGAAACATGAACACTGAAGCTTTCTTT.

The sample holds one count of this clone. The chain is built from TRBV11-2 and TRBJ2-7; 7 positions agree with TRBD1. Germline V lookup: CDR1 SGHAT, CDR2 FQNNGV. The CDR3 loop spans 15 amino acids. After removal of 4 bases from V and 7 bases from J, the junction contained 13 bases not matched to a gene. The chain's CDR3 is CASSSLRDSSAEQYF. Here the CDR3 DNA reads TGTGCCAGCAGCTCTTTACGGGACAGCTCGGCGGAGCAGTACTTC.

In DNA, the CDR3 is TGTGCCTGGGGATCGGGACAGTTCAATGAAAAACTGTTTTTT. Translating gives CAWGSGQFNEKLFF. The rearrangement joins TRBV30 to TRBJ1-4, with 7 positions matching TRBD1. The length of the CDR3 is 14 residues. The V gene's germline CDR1 is GTSNPN and CDR2 SVGIG (reference sequence). The trim removed 5 bases at V and 5 bases at J, leaving 8 bases unmatched. Filled out from reference TRBV30 and TRBJ1-4, the complete variable domain reads SQTIHQWPATLVQPVGSPLSLECTVEGTSNPNLYWYRQAAGRGLQLLFYSVGIGQISSEVPQNLSASRPQDRQFILSSKKLLLSDSGFYLCAWGSGQFNEKLFFGSGTQLSVL.

The CDR3 loop reads CASSLQQGLEQFF. The CDR3 coding sequence is TGTGCCAGCAGCCTCCAACAGGGGCTTGAGCAGTTCTTC. The chain couples TRBV7-3 to TRBJ2-1; 7 nucleotides line up with TRBD1. The J segment lost 9 bases and the V segment lost 5 bases, leaving 7 bases of the junction unmatched. The CDR3 is made up of 13 amino acids. Germline loops: CDR1 SGHTA, CDR2 FQGTGA.

The chain carries TRBV6-5 and TRBJ2-5; 11 bases agree with TRBD2. Per the germline V gene, CDR1 is MNHEY and CDR2 is SVGAGI. With V trimmed by 6 bases and J by 4 bases, 4 bases remained unmatched. The CDR3 has 14 residues. CDR3 DNA sequence: TGTGCCAGCAGAAATAGCGGGGGGGCAGAGACCCAGTACTTC. This encodes CASRNSGGAETQYF.

The chain carries TRBV7-9 and TRBJ1-2, with 12 bases matching TRBD1. Trimming took 5 bases from V and 4 from J; bases not matched to a gene: 2. The CDR3 length is 14 residues. Germline lookup yields CDR1 SEHNR and CDR2 FQNEAQ (reference sequence). The CDR3 loop reads CASSGTGGGYGYTF. CDR3 nucleotides: TGTGCCAGCAGCGGGACAGGGGGCGGCTATGGCTACACCTTC.

The chain couples TRBV10-3 to TRBJ2-5; unclear D gene. Germline V gives CDR1 ENHRY, CDR2 SYGVKD. CDR3 length equals 11 residues. The V end lost 3 bases, the J end lost 5 bases, and 4 bases lay between the germline ends. This chain's CDR3 is CAISEQETQYF. The CDR3 DNA reads as TGTGCCATCAGTGAACAGGAGACCCAGTACTTC.

The rearrangement links TRBV10-3 to TRBJ1-5; TRBD1 agrees at 7 bases. This CDR3 spans 13 amino acids. Germline assignment: CDR1 ENHRY and CDR2 SYGVKD. The trim removed 5 bases at V and 2 bases at J, leaving 0 bases unmatched. DNA for the CDR3: TGTGCCATCAGTACAGGGGGCAATCAGCCCCAGCATTTT. It translates to CAISTGGNQPQHF.

The rearrangement joins TRBV29-1 to TRBJ1-2; TRBD1 aligns across 7 bases. There are 13 residues in the CDR3. The V gene's germline CDR1 is SQVTM and CDR2 ANQGSEA. With V trimmed by 5 bases and J by 1 base, 4 bases remained unmatched. Written as DNA, the CDR3 is TGCAGCGTTAGGACAGGCTATAACTATGGCTACACCTTC. Protein product: CSVRTGYNYGYTF.